This T cell receptor beta chain appears in the sequencing data of a study of spatial heterogeneity in lung cancer. On the study more broadly: Among detected sequences, beta-chain ones consistently exceeded alpha-chain ones in number.

Germline loops: CDR1 MNHEY, CDR2 SMNVEV (reference sequence). Trimming shortened V by 3 bases and J by 4 bases, and 5 bases separated the two germline ends. CDR3 size: 12 residues. The time point is: sample taken at primary tumor resection. The sequenced material consisted of unsorted whole RNA from tumor, nontumor lung or frozen PBMC. TCRdb analysed the 5' RACE reads with MiXCR anew, one entry per CDR3 protein. The sample records over 9,500 distinct CDR3 sequences, 15% to 20% being singletons. This clonotype came up a few times. V is TRBV27 and J is TRBJ2-3; D call uncertain. The origin of this receptor is a male donor with early-stage non-small cell lung cancer. Source: PBMCs, taken at surgery. CDR3 amino acids: CASSFPSDTQYF. The CDR3 region has the DNA TGTGCCAGCAGTTTCCCCTCAGATACGCAGTATTTT.